Presented here are 32 T cell receptor beta chains from one specimen sequenced in a study of blood T cell repertoires in COVID-19. The repertoire was sequenced with immunoSEQ multiplex PCR; TCRdb's copy has only in-frame clones and lacks some. The repertoire holds approximately 9,200 clones, with approximately 87% as singletons. Sequences were obtained from peripheral blood. These receptors were collected from a man aged 60 to 75 with acute or convalescent COVID-19.

The chain recombines TRBV11-2 with TRBJ1-1, with D unclear. Germline assignment: CDR1 SGHAT and CDR2 FQNNGV. Deletions cut 5 bases from V and 3 bases from J, with 13 bases between. The CDR3 runs to 14 residues. The CDR3 DNA follows: TGTGCCAGCAGCCCAAACCGGGATGACACTGAAGCTTTCTTT. Protein: CASSPNRDDTEAFF.

The V and J genes are TRBV4-1 and TRBJ1-2; D might be TRBD1 (5 bases). Trimming left V 2 bases short and J 3 bases short, with 10 bases between. Germline values: CDR1 MGHRA, CDR2 YSYEKL. The CDR3 contains 14 residues. CDR3 sequence: CASSQIGGDYGYTF. The CDR3 nucleotides are TGCGCCAGCAGCCAAATCGGGGGGGACTATGGCTACACCTTC.

V and J are TRBV5-6 and TRBJ2-3; 9 bases are a match to TRBD2. There are 16 residues in the CDR3. Germline V CDR1 and CDR2: SGHDT, YYEEEE. J lost 6 bases, V lost 1 base, and 9 bases had no gene match. The chain's CDR3 is CASSLTRLAGRDTQYF. CDR3 DNA: TGTGCCAGCAGCTTGACGAGGCTAGCGGGACGGGATACGCAGTATTTT.

This chain links TRBV2 with TRBJ2-3, with D possibly TRBD2 on 6 matching bases. The CDR3 is 14 amino acids. V was shortened by 4 bases and J by 2 bases, with 10 bases between the two germline ends. CDR1 and CDR2 (germline): SNHLY, FYNNEI. DNA of the CDR3: TGTGCCAGCAGTGCCGGACTAACCACAGATACGCAGTATTTT. Its translation is CASSAGLTTDTQYF.

This chain uses TRBV5-1 with TRBJ2-1, with 9 bases aligning to TRBD1. Trimming at V came to 5 bases and at J to 0 bases, leaving 3 bases not matched to a gene. Germline V gene data show CDR1 as SGHRS and CDR2 as YFSETQ. The length of the CDR3 is 15 residues. The CDR3 DNA is TGCGCCAGCAGATCGGGACAGGGCTCCTACAATGAGCAGTTCTTC. Translation gives CASRSGQGSYNEQFF.

The rearrangement links TRBV4-1 to TRBJ1-2; no reliable D call. This CDR3 is built from 15 residues. Germline CDR1 is MGHRA and CDR2 is YSYEKL. The V gene lost 0 bases and the J gene lost 0 bases, with 8 bases spanning the gap. DNA of the CDR3: TGCGCCAGCAGCCAAGATGCGGGGACTAACTATGGCTACACCTTC. Residues: CASSQDAGTNYGYTF.

The chain carries TRBV5-4 and TRBJ1-2; TRBD1 matches at 9 bases. The ends lost 3 bases at V and 6 bases at J; junction bases unmatched: 12. Germline CDR1 and CDR2: SGHNT and YYREEE (reference sequence). The CDR3 spans 16 residues. Here the CDR3 reads CASSWPWDREEDGYTF. The CDR3 DNA reads TGTGCCAGCAGCTGGCCGTGGGACAGGGAGGAGGATGGCTACACCTTC.

The chain employs TRBV5-1 and TRBJ1-6; no firm D call. Germline CDR1 reads SGHRS; CDR2 reads YFSETQ. The CDR3 is 15 residues long. Between the trimmed V and J ends, which lost 2 bases and 9 bases, there was a span of 15 bases. CDR3 sequence reads: CASSFGQITVSPLHF. The CDR3 region has the DNA TGCGCCAGCAGCTTTGGGCAGATAACCGTTTCACCCCTCCACTTT.

The V call is TRBV18, the J call TRBJ1-6, with D tentatively TRBD1 (6 bases). V was shortened by 8 bases and J by 7 bases, with 15 bases between the two germline ends. This CDR3 has 14 amino acids. Germline CDR1 is KGHSH and CDR2 is LQKENI. The CDR3 protein is CASGTGTGNSPLHF. CDR3 coding DNA: TGTGCCAGCGGTACAGGGACGGGAAATTCACCCCTCCACTTT.

The gene calls are TRBV2 and TRBJ2-1; TRBD2 aligns across 12 bases. After removal of 8 bases from V and 9 bases from J, the junction contained 11 bases not matched to a gene. The CDR3 loop spans 15 amino acids. Germline assignment: CDR1 SNHLY and CDR2 FYNNEI. CDR3 sequence (DNA): TGTGCCAGCGTTCCTAGCGGGAGGGCCGTACGTGAGCAGTTCTTC. It codes for CASVPSGRAVREQFF.

J is TRBJ2-1 and V is TRBV7-2; 8 positions agree with TRBD2. The CDR3 is 14 amino acids. Germline V gene lookup returns CDR1 SGHTA and CDR2 FQGNSA. J was trimmed by 7 bases and V by 5 bases; bases with no gene match: 7. The CDR3 coding sequence is TGTGCCAGCAGCCCCGGGACTAGTTGGAATGAGCAGTTCTTC. Translation: CASSPGTSWNEQFF. Supplemented by reference TRBV7-2 and TRBJ2-1, the full variable domain reads GAGVSQSPSNKVTEKGKDVELRCDPISGHTALYWYRQSLGQGLEFLIYFQGNSAPDKSGLPSDRFSAERTGGSVSTLTIQRTQQEDSAVYLCASSPGTSWNEQFFGPGTRLTVL.

The V gene is TRBV5-6, the J gene TRBJ2-7, with 8 nucleotides matching TRBD2. V lost 0 bases to trimming and J lost 6 bases; unmatched junction nucleotides: 14. Germline lookup yields CDR1 SGHDT and CDR2 YYEEEE. The CDR3 runs to 17 residues. The CDR3 DNA follows: TGTGCCAGCAGCTTGGGCCACGGGACTAGGGTCCCCTCCGAGCAGTACGTC. It specifies CASSLGHGTRVPSEQYV.

The gene calls are TRBV23-1 and TRBJ2-2; TRBD2 matches 11 bases. TRBV23-1 falls under the ORF class, with uncertain function. There are 16 residues in the CDR3. The junction had 6 bases not matched to a gene; V was cut back by 3 bases and J by 6 bases. CDR3 residues: CASSQIAGGAPGELFF. CDR3 DNA sequence: TGCGCCAGCAGTCAGATAGCGGGAGGGGCCCCCGGGGAGCTGTTTTTT.

The chain uses TRBV19 and TRBJ2-1; TRBD2 agrees at 9 bases. V lost 2 bases and J lost 7; bases outside the gene matches: 6. CDR3 size: 15 residues. Germline V lookup: CDR1 LNHDA, CDR2 SQIVND (reference sequence). Written as DNA, the CDR3 is TGTGCCAGTAGTATAATGGGCGGGAGGGGGAATGAGCAGTTCTTC. Translated: CASSIMGGRGNEQFF.

The chain uses TRBV11-2 and TRBJ2-7; D uncertain. Trimming cost V 1 base and J 6 bases, with 4 bases left between them. There are 11 residues in the CDR3. Germline-derived CDR1 and CDR2 are SGHAT and FQNNGV. DNA for the CDR3: TGTGCCAGCAGCTTAGTCGGCGAGCAGTACGTC. Amino acids: CASSLVGEQYV.

The chain is built from TRBV6-4 and TRBJ1-2; TRBD1 is a possible D gene (5 bases). Germline CDR1 and CDR2: MRHNA and SNTAGT. CDR3 length: 15 amino acids. Between the trimmed V and J ends, which lost 3 bases and 4 bases, there was a span of 15 bases. The CDR3: CASSETTGVGYGYTF. CDR3 bases: TGTGCCAGCAGTGAAACTACAGGAGTGGGCTATGGCTACACCTTC.

This rearrangement joins TRBV4-3 to TRBJ1-1; unclear D gene. The length of the CDR3 is 13 residues. Germline V gene data show CDR1 as LGHNA and CDR2 as YSLEER. Trimming stripped 0 bases from V and 5 bases from J, with 7 bases between. CDR3 bases: TGCGCCAGCAGCCAAGATGCGGGTACTGAAGCTTTCTTT. Its protein is CASSQDAGTEAFF.

The sample holds one count of this clone. The J gene is TRBJ2-2, the V gene TRBV29-1; a possible D gene is TRBD2 (5 bases). V lost 7 bases and J 1 base, leaving 10 bases between the germline ends. Germline CDR1 is SQVTM and CDR2 is ANQGSEA. The CDR3 runs to 13 residues. CDR3 region: CSALGENTGELFF. In DNA form, the CDR3 reads TGCAGCGCTCTCGGGGAGAACACCGGGGAGCTGTTTTTT.

The chain uses TRBV4-3 and TRBJ2-2; tentatively, D is TRBD1 (6 bases). CDR1 is LGHNA and CDR2 is YSLEER in the germline V gene. V was pared by 0 bases and J by 1 base, with 12 bases between. CDR3 length: 17 amino acids. The CDR3 coding sequence is TGCGCCAGCAGCCAAGATCGGGACACATTGAACACCGGGGAGCTGTTTTTT. It codes for CASSQDRDTLNTGELFF.

The genes are TRBV19 and TRBJ1-5; D possibly corresponds to TRBD1 (6 bases). Germline V lookup: CDR1 LNHDA, CDR2 SQIVND (reference sequence). This CDR3 spans 14 amino acids. The V and J ends lost 0 bases and 7 bases respectively, with 10 bases between them. The CDR3 region has the DNA TGTGCCAGTAGTATAGAACAGGGTCCCCAGCCCCAGCATTTT. Translating gives CASSIEQGPQPQHF.

This chain links TRBV2 with TRBJ2-2, with 8 nucleotides matching TRBD2. V gave up 6 bases and J gave up 5 bases; unmatched junction bases: 20. In germline, CDR1 is SNHLY, CDR2 FYNNEI. The CDR3 consists of 19 residues. CDR3 protein: CASSPQLTSAWASTGELFF. CDR3 sequence (DNA): TGTGCCAGCAGCCCCCAGCTGACTAGCGCCTGGGCGTCGACCGGGGAGCTGTTTTTT.

This chain links TRBV15 with TRBJ2-5; TRBD1 agrees at 9 bases. V was pared by 4 bases and J by 1 base, with 4 bases of the junction left unmatched. The CDR3 consists of 15 residues. Germline V gene lookup returns CDR1 LNHNV and CDR2 YYDKDF (reference sequence). The CDR3, as DNA: TGTGCCACCAGCACCGGGACAGGGCCCCAAGAGACCCAGTACTTC. It encodes CATSTGTGPQETQYF.

DNA for the CDR3: TGTGCCAGCTCACCAGCGAAGGGGGTTGGTCACACAGATACGCAGTATTTT. The encoded protein is CASSPAKGVGHTDTQYF. The chain recombines TRBV18 with TRBJ2-3; perhaps TRBD1 as D (6 bases). Trimming pared 2 bases from V and 2 bases from J, leaving 17 bases between. This CDR3 is built from 17 residues. CDR1 and CDR2 (germline): KGHSH, LQKENI.

In the case of this clone: This specimen includes other DNA sequences encoding the same CDR3. The chain employs TRBV27 and TRBJ2-2; the match to TRBD1 covers 10 bases. The CDR3 extends over 15 amino acids. V lost 5 bases to trimming and J lost 3 bases; unmatched junction nucleotides: 3. Germline CDR1 is MNHEY and CDR2 is SMNVEV (reference sequence). CDR3 loop: CASSPTGGDTGELFF. The CDR3 DNA follows: TGTGCCAGCAGTCCGACAGGGGGCGACACCGGGGAGCTGTTTTTT.

V gene TRBV5-4 combines with J gene TRBJ2-2; 14 bases fit TRBD2. After removal of 4 bases from V and 4 bases from J, the junction contained 3 bases not matched to a gene. The germline CDR1 and CDR2 sequences are SGHNT and YYREEE (reference sequence). This CDR3 is built from 16 residues. DNA for the CDR3: TGTGCCAGCAGCCCCGGACTAGCGGGAGGCACCGGGGAGCTGTTTTTT. Amino acids: CASSPGLAGGTGELFF.

The rearrangement links TRBV6-1 to TRBJ1-5, with TRBD1 matching 8 bases. With V trimmed by 3 bases and J by 4 bases, 5 bases remained unmatched. The V gene's germline CDR1 is MNHNS and CDR2 SASEGT. This CDR3 is 15 amino acids long. The CDR3, as DNA: TGTGCCAGCAGTGACGGACAGGGAGGGAATCAGCCCCAGCATTTT. The encoded protein is CASSDGQGGNQPQHF.

V and J are TRBV5-1 and TRBJ2-2; the D gene is possibly TRBD1 (6 bases). V was shortened by 4 bases and J by 1 base, with 11 bases between the two germline ends. From germline, CDR1 is SGHRS and CDR2 YFSETQ. This CDR3 has 15 amino acids. The CDR3 nucleotides are TGCGCCAGCAGCACCGGACAGAGGAACACCGGGGAGCTGTTTTTT. Amino acids: CASSTGQRNTGELFF.

There are a few counts of this clone. The V and J genes are TRBV11-3 and TRBJ2-5; D possibly corresponds to TRBD2 (5 bases). The V gene lost 2 bases and the J gene lost 9 bases, with 13 bases spanning the gap. The CDR3 length is 13 residues. Per germline, CDR1 SGHNT and CDR2 YENEEA. The CDR3 spells CASSLNSGGPQYF. CDR3 DNA sequence: TGTGCCAGCAGCTTAAACTCCGGCGGGCCCCAGTACTTC.

The chain links TRBV19 to TRBJ1-6; a possible D gene is TRBD1 (5 bases). There are 13 residues in the CDR3. V dropped 10 bases and J dropped 5 bases, with 12 bases sitting between them. Germline V gene data show CDR1 as LNHDA and CDR2 as SQIVND (reference sequence). DNA for the CDR3: TGTGCCACTCGGACAAAAAATAATTCACCCCTCCACTTT. It is translated as CATRTKNNSPLHF.

The chain recombines TRBV5-1 with TRBJ2-7; 7 bases are shared with TRBD2. The CDR3 consists of 16 residues. CDR1 and CDR2 (germline): SGHRS, YFSETQ. V shed 0 bases, J shed 5 bases, and the junction held 11 bases outside the gene matches. The CDR3 reads CASSLEASGSGNEQYF. The CDR3 DNA follows: TGCGCCAGCAGCTTGGAAGCTAGCGGCTCGGGAAACGAGCAGTACTTC. The variable domain in full, completed from reference TRBV5-1 and TRBJ2-7, reads KAGVTQTPRYLIKTRGQQVTLSCSPISGHRSVSWYQQTPGQGLQFLFEYFSETQRNKGNFPGRFSGRQFSNSRSEMNVSTLELGDSALYLCASSLEASGSGNEQYFGPGTRLTVT.

The chain combines TRBV18 with TRBJ2-2; 9 positions agree with TRBD1. Germline V CDR1 and CDR2: KGHSH, LQKENI. This CDR3 is 16 amino acids long. J gave up 7 bases and V 1 base, and 7 bases lay outside the gene matches. The CDR3 DNA is TGTGCCAGCTCACCACGGGGACAGGGATTTGGCGGGGAGCTGTTTTTT. Translating gives CASSPRGQGFGGELFF.

This chain uses TRBV4-1 with TRBJ2-5; 10 positions match TRBD2. After removal of 1 base from V and 6 bases from J, the junction contained 5 bases not matched to a gene. Germline V lookup: CDR1 MGHRA, CDR2 YSYEKL. The CDR3 extends over 15 amino acids. DNA of the CDR3: TGCGCCAGCAGCCAAGCTAGCGGGAGTTCGAAGACCCAGTACTTC. Its protein is CASSQASGSSKTQYF.